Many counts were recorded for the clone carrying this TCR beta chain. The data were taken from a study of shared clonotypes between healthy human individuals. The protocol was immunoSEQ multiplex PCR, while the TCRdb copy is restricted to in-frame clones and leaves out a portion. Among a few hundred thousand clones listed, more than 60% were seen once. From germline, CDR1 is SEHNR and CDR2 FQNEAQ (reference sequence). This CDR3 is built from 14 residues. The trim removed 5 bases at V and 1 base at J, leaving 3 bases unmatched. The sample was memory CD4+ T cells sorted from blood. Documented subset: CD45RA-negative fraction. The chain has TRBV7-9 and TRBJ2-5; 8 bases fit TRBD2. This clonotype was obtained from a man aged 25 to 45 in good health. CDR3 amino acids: CASSLTSVQETQYF. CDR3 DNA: TGTGCCAGCAGCCTGACTAGCGTCCAAGAGACCCAGTACTTC. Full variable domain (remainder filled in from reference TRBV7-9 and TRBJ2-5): DTGVSQNPRHKITKRGQNVTFRCDPISEHNRLYWYRQTLGQGPEFLTYFQNEAQLEKSRLLSDRFSAERPKGSFSTLEIQRTEQGDSAMYLCASSLTSVQETQYFGPGTRLLVL.